The rows below give T cell receptor beta chains drawn from one sample of a study of type 1 and type 2 diabetes patients. MiXCR was run by TCRdb on the multiplex PCR reads, yielding one entry per CDR3 protein. This sample has fewer than 300,000 distinct CDR3 sequences, with roughly 44% found just once. Material: peripheral blood mononuclear cells (PBMCs). These receptors all come from a man aged 18 to 30 with type 2 diabetes. Both conserved end residues are part of each CDR3. D genes are given only for firm matches. The size of a clone is reported for some rows only, either as once, few or many, or as a class for expanded clones.

TRBJ1-6,TRBD1,NA,TRBV18,CASSRTGTGNSPLHF,TGTGCCAGCTCACGGACAGGGACGGGCAATTCACCCCTCCACTTT
TRBJ2-3,NA,NA,TRBV27,CASSLSIGTDTQYF,TGTGCCAGCAGTTTATCGATTGGCACAGATACGCAGTATTTT
TRBJ2-2,TRBD2,once,TRBV25-1,CASSILVLGTSGNTGELFF,TGTGCCAGTAGTATACTAGTCCTCGGGACTAGCGGGAACACCGGGGAGCTGTTTTTT
TRBJ2-5,TRBD1,few,TRBV6-6,CASTNPTGKVQETQYF,TGTGCCAGCACCAACCCGACAGGGAAAGTGCAAGAGACCCAGTACTTC
TRBJ2-7,NA,NA,TRBV3-1,CASSQVIPEKQYF,TGTGCCAGCAGCCAAGTCATTCCAGAGAAGCAGTACTTC
TRBJ2-7,NA,NA,TRBV19,CASSGTVSSYEQYF,TGTGCCAGTAGCGGGACTGTGAGCTCCTACGAGCAGTACTTC
TRBJ2-3,NA,NA,TRBV19,CASSSRTHTDTQYF,TGTGCCAGTAGTTCCCGGACACACACAGATACGCAGTATTTT
TRBJ2-5,NA,once,TRBV5-1,CASSSGVRVTFQETQYF,TGCGCCAGCAGCTCGGGGGTTCGGGTTACCTTCCAAGAGACCCAGTACTTC
TRBJ1-6,NA,NA,TRBV2,CASSLQGGTSPLHF,TGTGCCAGCAGCCTACAGGGCGGAACGTCACCCCTCCACTTT
TRBJ1-1,NA,NA,TRBV7-8,CASSRAGGQTEAFF,TGTGCCAGCAGCCGTGCCGGGGGGCAGACTGAAGCTTTCTTT
TRBJ1-1,NA,NA,TRBV12-3/TRBV12-4,CASSLYQGNTEAFF,TGTGCCAGCAGTTTATACCAGGGGAACACTGAAGCTTTCTTT
TRBJ1-6,TRBD1,NA,TRBV29-1,CSVEDGGGQGYSPLHF,TGCAGCGTTGAAGATGGTGGAGGACAGGGATACTCACCCCTCCACTTT
TRBJ2-7,NA,NA,TRBV27,CAGSLRDYYEQYF,TGTGCCGGCAGTCTCCGGGATTACTACGAGCAGTACTTC
TRBJ2-2,NA,few,TRBV30,CAWSTGNTGELFF,TGTGCCTGGAGCACAGGGAACACCGGGGAGCTGTTTTTT
TRBJ2-5,TRBD2,NA,TRBV11-2,CASSLPSGTHGETQHF,TGTGCCAGCAGCTTACCCAGCGGGACCCACGGGGAGACCCAGCACTTC
TRBJ1-6,NA,NA,TRBV4-1,CASSDWVDSPLHF,TGCGCCAGCAGCGACTGGGTGGATTCACCCCTCCACTTT
TRBJ2-1,NA,NA,TRBV2,CASSDRVGEQFF,TGTGCCAGCAGTGACAGGGTAGGTGAGCAGTTCTTC
TRBJ2-5,NA,NA,TRBV7-9,CASSLRQGRRETQYF,TGTGCCAGCAGCCTGCGGCAGGGACGGCGAGAGACCCAGTACTTC
TRBJ2-5,TRBD1,NA,TRBV15,CATSSGQGPRETQYF,TGTGCCACCAGCAGCGGACAGGGTCCTAGGGAGACCCAGTACTTC
TRBJ1-6,NA,NA,TRBV2,CASTDSRTSPLLF,TGTGCCAGCACGGACAGCCGAACATCACCCCTCCTCTTT
TRBJ1-2,NA,few,TRBV20-1,CSARDGLRYYGYTF,TGCAGTGCTAGAGATGGTCTGAGGTACTATGGCTACACCTTC
TRBJ1-2,NA,NA,TRBV10-3,CAISEIGESLDGNYGYTF,TGTGCCATCAGTGAGATTGGGGAATCACTAGATGGGAACTATGGCTACACCTTC
TRBJ2-2,NA,once,TRBV7-2,CASSTRTAPNTWELFF,TGTGCCAGCAGCACCCGGACCGCTCCGAACACCTGGGAGCTGTTTTTT
TRBJ2-5,NA,few,TRBV7-2,CASSFGNQETQYF,TGTGCCAGCAGCTTCGGCAACCAAGAGACCCAGTACTTC
TRBJ1-5,NA,few,TRBV10-3,CAISEAGIGNQPQHF,TGTGCCATCAGTGAGGCAGGGATCGGCAATCAGCCCCAGCATTTT
TRBJ2-7,NA,few,TRBV27,CASSLRGAYEQYF,TGTGCCAGCAGTTTAAGGGGAGCCTACGAGCAGTACTTC
TRBJ2-5,NA,NA,TRBV28,CASTRDKGAGETQYF,TGTGCCAGCACCCGTGACAAGGGGGCGGGGGAGACCCAGTACTTC
TRBJ1-2,NA,few,TRBV2,CASSRGDYGYTF,TGTGCCAGCAGCAGGGGTGACTATGGCTACACCTTC
TRBJ2-7,TRBD1,NA,TRBV27,CASSQTGPYEQYF,TGTGCCAGCAGCCAGACAGGGCCCTACGAGCAGTACTTC
TRBJ1-5,NA,many,TRBV2,CATRTAGTAKPQHF,TGTGCCACCCGAACGGCGGGAACAGCCAAGCCCCAGCATTTT
TRBJ1-4,TRBD1,NA,TRBV15,CATSRGLGQGDEKLFF,TGTGCCACCAGCAGAGGCCTGGGACAGGGGGATGAAAAACTGTTTTTT
TRBJ2-7,NA,few,TRBV29-1,CSVESGGDLTYEQYF,TGCAGCGTTGAATCTGGGGGTGACCTCACCTACGAGCAGTACTTC
TRBJ2-7,NA,NA,TRBV2,CASSGAGSYEQYF,TGTGCCAGCAGTGGTGCGGGATCGTACGAGCAGTACTTC
TRBJ1-2,TRBD1,NA,TRBV7-2,CASSLPDREIYGYTF,TGTGCCAGCAGCCTCCCGGACAGGGAAATCTATGGCTACACCTTC
TRBJ2-5,NA,once,TRBV7-8,CASSDGTPLHGTQYF,TGTGCCAGCAGTGACGGGACTCCCTTACATGGGACCCAGTACTTC
TRBJ1-2,TRBD1,once,TRBV20-1,CSARTGNVPLYGYTF,TGCAGTGCGCGGACAGGGAACGTCCCCCTCTATGGCTACACCTTC